The 7 T cell receptor beta chains below all came from one sample that was sequenced in a study of Ad26.COV2.S vaccination and SARS-CoV-2 variants. Treatment noted: roughly 20 received Ad26.COV2.S at low or high dose, single or two shots; about 5 received placebo; per-sample allocation not given. Specimens were obtained on day 63 following the first vaccine or placebo injection. Data came from immunoSEQ multiplex PCR; TCRdb stores just in-frame clones and leaves some out. The table has about 390,000 clones, about 85% seen once; the top ten hold more than 3%. This material consisted of peripheral blood, taken in a trial of Ad26.COV2.S vaccine versus placebo. The receptors were gathered from a person aged 18-60 years who received the Ad26.COV2.S COVID-19 vaccine or a placebo.

CDR3 nucleotides: TGTGCCTGGAGTGGTCGGATTGAAGCTTTCTTT. Translated, it gives CAWSGRIEAFF. The V call is TRBV30, the J call TRBJ1-1; D remains ambiguous. Germline V CDR1 and CDR2: GTSNPN, SVGIG (reference sequence). This CDR3 comprises 11 residues. The V end lost 1 base, the J end lost 7 bases, and 7 bases lay between the germline ends.

V and J are TRBV5-1 and TRBJ2-3; D is possibly TRBD2 (5 bases). Germline-derived CDR1 and CDR2 are SGHRS and YFSETQ. CDR3 size: 13 residues. V shed 1 base and J shed 6 bases, with 9 bases lying between them. CDR3 residues: CASSLRGFDTQYF. The CDR3 DNA reads as TGCGCCAGCAGCTTGCGAGGGTTCGATACGCAGTATTTT.

This chain connects TRBV19 to TRBJ1-6; 7 bases are a match to TRBD1. CDR1 is LNHDA and CDR2 is SQIVND in the germline V gene (reference sequence). V lost 6 bases, J lost 10 bases, and 9 bases stayed unmatched. This CDR3 is 14 amino acids long. The CDR3 DNA follows: TGTGCCAGTAGGAACCGACAGGGAGGCTCACCCCTCCACTTT. This gives the protein CASRNRQGGSPLHF.

V usage is TRBV6-2 or TRBV6-3 and J usage is TRBJ1-4; possibly TRBD1 for D (6 bases). Germline assignment: CDR1 MNHEY and CDR2 SVGEGT. The CDR3 runs to 16 residues. Trimming stripped 4 bases from V and 6 bases from J, with 18 bases between. CDR3 residues: CASSSRLGGGYEKLFF. The CDR3 coding sequence is TGTGCCAGCAGTTCTCGACTTGGAGGGGGATATGAAAAACTGTTTTTT.

V and J are TRBV30 and TRBJ2-7; perhaps D is TRBD1 or TRBD2 (5 bases each). Germline lookup yields CDR1 GTSNPN and CDR2 SVGIG (reference sequence). V gave up 2 bases and J gave up 4 bases, with 15 bases separating them. The CDR3 has 14 amino acids. This CDR3 is CAWSIPGDRYEQYF. For the CDR3, the DNA is TGTGCCTGGAGTATACCTGGGGACCGATACGAGCAGTACTTC.

This clone was counted a few times. The chain uses TRBV19 and TRBJ2-1, with TRBD2 identical over 9 bases. The V gene's germline CDR1 is LNHDA and CDR2 SQIVND (reference sequence). The CDR3 covers 16 residues. V lost 1 base to trimming and J lost 6 bases; unmatched junction nucleotides: 7. The DNA of the CDR3 is TGTGCCAGTAGTATAGTCGGGACTAGCCGGCGCAATGAGCAGTTCTTC. Amino acid sequence: CASSIVGTSRRNEQFF. Supplemented by reference TRBV19 and TRBJ2-1, the full variable domain reads DGGITQSPKYLFRKEGQNVTLSCEQNLNHDAMYWYRQDPGQGLRLIYYSQIVNDFQKGDIAEGYSVSREKKESFPLTVTSAQKNPTAFYLCASSIVGTSRRNEQFFGPGTRLTVL.

The chain couples TRBV12-5 to TRBJ1-2; D uncertain. The CDR3 is 12 amino acids. Germline CDR1 and CDR2: LGHNT and FRNRAP. Between the trimmed V and J ends, which lost 0 bases and 5 bases, there was a span of 4 bases. CDR3 DNA: TGTGCTAGTGGTTTGGTTGAGTATGGCTACACCTTC. It is translated as CASGLVEYGYTF.